This T cell receptor beta chain came from a study of cytomegalovirus exposure and HLA in healthy donors. The study, taken as a whole, reports: For most subjects, TCR beta sequences were reported to predict HLA-A and HLA-B alleles with accuracy. The study found most TCR sequences rare, yet found some public TCRs in many donors.

About this clone itself: The antigen is not known.

Deletions cut 4 bases from V and 9 bases from J, with 11 bases between. The CDR3 extends over 12 amino acids. Germline loops: CDR1 SGDLS, CDR2 YYNGEE. It was with 60 Vbeta and 13 Jbeta primers that the PCR ran. The table came from immunoSEQ multiplex PCR; TCRdb's copy has only in-frame clones and leaves some out. The sample yields approximately 84,000 clones, 74% seen once. Material for sequencing was PBMCs. The receptor comes from a man aged 35-49 years in good health and CMV-seropositive. This chain connects TRBV9 to TRBJ2-1, with D possibly TRBD2 on 6 matching bases. The CDR3 region is CASSPRLGEQFF. The CDR3 nucleotides read TGTGCCAGCAGCCCCAGACTAGGTGAGCAGTTCTTC.